The 14 T cell receptor beta chains given below trace back to one sample, sequenced in a study of Graves' ophthalmopathy and Graves' hyperthyroidism. Amplifying from RNA transcripts, the study obtained TCR beta CDR3 regions. Second-round multiplex PCR came after first-round RT-PCR with HTBI primers. MiXCR, run by TCRdb on the multiplex PCR reads, gives a single entry per CDR3 protein. The data contain approximately 160,000 distinct CDR3 sequences, 39% of them seen just once; the ten biggest clones take up roughly 8.9%. Sequences were obtained from peripheral blood. These receptors came from a man between 25 and 39 years old with Graves' ophthalmopathy.

The chain is built from TRBV12-3 or TRBV12-4 and TRBJ1-5, with D maybe TRBD1 (6 bases). Trimming took off 8 bases at V and 4 bases at J, with 15 bases between the two ends. CDR3 size: 14 residues. This chain's CDR3 is CASGAGTQNQPQHF. The CDR3 nucleotides are TGTGCCAGCGGTGCCGGGACACAAAATCAGCCCCAGCATTTT.

The chain carries TRBV12-3 or TRBV12-4 and TRBJ2-7; a possible D gene is TRBD2 (6 bases). The CDR3 runs to 15 residues. Trimming removed 5 bases at V and 0 bases at J, with 14 bases between. The DNA of the CDR3 is TGTGCCAGCAGTAACCCGGGACTCTTCTCCTACGAGCAGTACTTC. Residues: CASSNPGLFSYEQYF.

The rearrangement links TRBV2 to TRBJ2-7, with 7 bases matching TRBD2. Losses at the gene ends were 8 bases for V and 2 bases for J; bases not matched to a gene: 6. CDR1 is SNHLY and CDR2 is FYNNEI in the germline V gene. The CDR3 runs to 13 residues. This CDR3 reads CASATGGTYEQYF. CDR3 DNA sequence: TGTGCCAGCGCGACGGGGGGAACCTACGAGCAGTACTTC.

The chain employs TRBV19 and TRBJ1-2; D perhaps matches TRBD1 (6 bases). The CDR3 has 13 amino acids. Trimming removed 5 bases at V and 4 bases at J, with 11 bases between. CDR1 and CDR2 from the germline V gene are LNHDA and SQIVND (reference sequence). The CDR3 region is CASSLRTVYGYTF. The CDR3 coding sequence is TGTGCCAGTAGTCTCCGGACAGTCTATGGCTACACCTTC. The whole variable domain, filled in from reference TRBV19 and TRBJ1-2, reads DGGITQSPKYLFRKEGQNVTLSCEQNLNHDAMYWYRQDPGQGLRLIYYSQIVNDFQKGDIAEGYSVSREKKESFPLTVTSAQKNPTAFYLCASSLRTVYGYTFGSGTRLTVV.

This clonotype occurred many times. The gene calls are TRBV12-3 or TRBV12-4 and TRBJ1-2, with TRBD1 matching over 8 bases. Unmatched junction bases numbered 4, after V lost 7 bases and J lost 3 bases. CDR3 size: 13 residues. The CDR3 bases are TGTGCCAGCACCACGACAGGGGACTATGGCTACACCTTC. Residues: CASTTTGDYGYTF.

The sample holds many counts of this clonotype. The CDR3 loop reads CASMPLPLYNSPLHF. The DNA of the CDR3 is TGTGCCAGCATGCCCTTACCCCTATATAATTCACCCCTCCACTTT. The chain links TRBV28 to TRBJ1-6; D unclear. Germline loops: CDR1 MDHEN, CDR2 SYDVKM. This CDR3 has 15 residues. Trimming removed 7 bases from V and 4 bases from J, with 14 bases in between.

The V gene is TRBV12-3 or TRBV12-4, the J gene TRBJ1-2; D perhaps matches TRBD1 (5 bases). The V and J ends lost 5 bases and 5 bases respectively, with 15 bases between them. CDR3 length equals 14 residues. The CDR3: CASSLGGGRYGYTF. CDR3 nucleotides: TGTGCCAGCAGTCTCGGGGGGGGAAGGTATGGCTACACCTTC.

This clonotype was recorded a few times. V gene TRBV6-2 or TRBV6-3 combines with J gene TRBJ1-2, with D maybe TRBD1 (5 bases). V lost 3 bases to trimming and J lost 9 bases, with 11 bases between them. CDR3 length: 12 amino acids. Germline CDR1 is MNHEY and CDR2 is SVGEGT. DNA of the CDR3: TGTGCCAGCAGTTATGAGGGGATTCGCTACACCTTC. Protein: CASSYEGIRYTF.

The chain recombines TRBV6-1 with TRBJ1-5; the D gene is possibly TRBD1 (6 bases). The V end lost 5 bases, the J end lost 1 base, and 12 bases lay between the germline ends. CDR1 is MNHNS and CDR2 is SASEGT in the germline V gene. The CDR3 has 15 amino acids. CDR3 DNA sequence: TGTGCCAGCAGTCGCCGGGACAAAAGCAATCAGCCCCAGCATTTT. This gives the protein CASSRRDKSNQPQHF.

The genes are TRBV4-3 and TRBJ2-7; 7 bases match TRBD2. This CDR3 spans 17 amino acids. Germline CDR1 LGHNA, CDR2 YSLEER. The V gene end was trimmed by 4 bases and the J gene end by 2 bases; junction bases not matched to a gene: 14. In DNA form, the CDR3 reads TGCGCCAGCAGCCTTCTCGGGGCTAGCGGTTTAGCCTACGAGCAGTACTTC. It is translated as CASSLLGASGLAYEQYF.

This clonotype has a count of ten or more. This chain connects TRBV28 to TRBJ1-1; 9 bases match TRBD1. V dropped 5 bases and J dropped 7; count of bases not matched to a gene: 5. The CDR3 extends over 13 amino acids. Per the germline V gene, CDR1 is MDHEN and CDR2 is SYDVKM. CDR3 protein: CASSARTGVEAFF. The DNA for the CDR3 is TGTGCCAGCAGTGCCCGGACAGGGGTTGAAGCTTTCTTT.

This clonotype was counted ten times or more. V and J are TRBV12-3 or TRBV12-4 and TRBJ2-7; the D gene is possibly TRBD2 (6 bases). The CDR3 consists of 14 residues. V was trimmed by 3 bases and J by 0 bases, leaving 9 bases between them. This CDR3 is CASSFGGTSYEQYF. CDR3 bases: TGTGCCAGCAGTTTTGGCGGGACCTCCTACGAGCAGTACTTC.

This clonotype was picked up one time. The chain joins TRBV10-1 to TRBJ1-1; D may be TRBD1 (5 bases). V lost 5 bases and J 3 bases, leaving 16 bases between the germline ends. CDR1 WNHNN and CDR2 SYGVQD come from the germline V gene (reference sequence). This CDR3 has 15 residues. The CDR3 sequence is CASSHFQTGDTEAFF. DNA of the CDR3: TGCGCCAGCAGTCACTTCCAAACAGGCGACACTGAAGCTTTCTTT.

This clonotype occurred many times. CDR3 region: CASSLGGREGPSLEQYF. The CDR3 DNA is TGTGCCAGCAGCTTAGGGGGACGGGAGGGCCCCTCGCTCGAGCAGTACTTC. This chain links TRBV11-2 with TRBJ2-7; TRBD2 matches at 8 bases. The V gene's germline CDR1 is SGHAT and CDR2 FQNNGV. Trimming took 1 base from V and 6 from J; bases not matched to a gene: 14. This CDR3 has 17 amino acids.